The 23 T cell receptor beta chains presented below share a single source sample, sequenced in a study of shared clonotypes between healthy human individuals. Only in-frame clones appear in the TCRdb table, and some are missing; sequencing was by immunoSEQ multiplex PCR. The sample lists 2,500,000 or so clones, 92% occurring once. The material sequenced was naive CD4+ T cells from PBMCs. Regarding subset: CD45RA+ positively selected. The receptor set was obtained from a man aged 18 to 35 in good health. Some clones in this sample may be carry-over from other donors' samples.

The chain has TRBV15 and TRBJ2-3, with 11 bases identical to TRBD2. The CDR3 runs to 15 residues. V shed 3 bases and J 5 bases; nucleotides not matched to a gene: 4. Germline V gene lookup returns CDR1 LNHNV and CDR2 YYDKDF (reference sequence). CDR3 amino acids: CATSRSGLAGDTQYF. CDR3 bases: TGTGCCACCAGCAGGTCCGGACTAGCGGGAGATACGCAGTATTTT. Full variable domain (remainder filled in from reference TRBV15 and TRBJ2-3): DAMVIQNPRYQVTQFGKPVTLSCSQTLNHNVMYWYQQKSSQAPKLLFHYYDKDFNNEADTPDNFQSRRPNTSFCFLDIRSPGLGDTAMYLCATSRSGLAGDTQYFGPGTRLTVL.

The V and J genes are TRBV28 and TRBJ2-7; possibly TRBD1 for D (6 bases). Germline loops: CDR1 MDHEN, CDR2 SYDVKM. The CDR3 has 16 residues. The V gene lost 1 base and the J gene lost 5 bases, with 18 bases spanning the gap. CDR3 in amino acids: CASSLFYSRDKDEQYF. CDR3 in DNA: TGTGCCAGCAGTTTATTTTATAGCCGGGACAAAGACGAGCAGTACTTC.

The genes are TRBV19 and TRBJ2-7; TRBD1 agrees at 7 bases. The V gene end was trimmed by 6 bases and the J gene end by 4 bases; junction bases not matched to a gene: 18. The V gene's germline CDR1 is LNHDA and CDR2 SQIVND (reference sequence). The CDR3 is 17 amino acids. CDR3 region: CASSSSGGPTPRYEQYF. As DNA, the CDR3 is TGTGCCAGTAGCAGCTCAGGGGGACCAACCCCAAGGTACGAGCAGTACTTC.

J is TRBJ2-7 and V is TRBV27; TRBD1 aligns across 7 bases. In germline, CDR1 is MNHEY, CDR2 SMNVEV (reference sequence). Trimming at V came to 3 bases and at J to 4 bases, leaving 6 bases not matched to a gene. The CDR3 has 14 residues. The CDR3 region is CASSFQGERYEQYF. The CDR3, as DNA: TGTGCCAGCAGTTTTCAGGGGGAGCGGTACGAGCAGTACTTC.

The J gene is TRBJ1-4, the V gene TRBV14, with 7 nucleotides matching TRBD1. The CDR3 is made up of 17 amino acids. J was trimmed by 5 bases and V by 5 bases; bases with no gene match: 14. The germline V gene has CDR1 SGHDN and CDR2 FVKESK. CDR3 nucleotides: TGTGCCAGCAGCAAATTGAAAGGGACAGCGGAAAATGAAAAACTGTTTTTT. Residues: CASSKLKGTAENEKLFF. Together with reference TRBV14 and TRBJ1-4, the CDR3 gives the full variable domain: EAGVTQFPSHSVIEKGQTVTLRCDPISGHDNLYWYRRVMGKEIKFLLHFVKESKQDESGMPNNRFLAERTGGTYSTLKVQPAELEDSGVYFCASSKLKGTAENEKLFFGSGTQLSVL.

The rearrangement links TRBV10-3 to TRBJ2-6, with D possibly matching TRBD1 (6 bases). Germline V gene sequence: CDR1 ENHRY, CDR2 SYGVKD. V lost 6 bases and J lost 0, with 12 bases in between. CDR3 length: 16 amino acids. CDR3 DNA sequence: TGTGCCATCAGCGGACAGTTCCCCTCTGGGGCCAACGTCCTGACTTTC. This gives the protein CAISGQFPSGANVLTF.

The rearrangement links TRBV15 to TRBJ2-2, with D perhaps matching TRBD1 or TRBD2 (5 bases each). The CDR3 extends over 16 amino acids. Trimming removed 1 base at V and 2 bases at J, with 11 bases between. Germline CDR1 is LNHNV and CDR2 is YYDKDF (reference sequence). This CDR3 reads CATSRGWGTNTGELFF. CDR3 coding DNA: TGTGCCACCAGCAGAGGCTGGGGGACCAACACCGGGGAGCTGTTTTTT.

With regard to this clone: This same CDR3 is encoded by further DNA sequences in the sample. The chain's CDR3 is CASSDQGANYEQYF. The CDR3 coding sequence is TGTGCCAGCAGCGACCAGGGGGCGAACTACGAGCAGTACTTC. The genes are TRBV2 and TRBJ2-7, with 8 bases aligning to TRBD1. Germline V lookup: CDR1 SNHLY, CDR2 FYNNEI. This CDR3 spans 14 amino acids. The ends lost 6 bases at V and 3 bases at J; junction bases unmatched: 7. The full variable domain, completed using reference TRBV2 and TRBJ2-7, is EPEVTQTPSHQVTQMGQEVILRCVPISNHLYFYWYRQILGQKVEFLVSFYNNEISEKSEIFDDQFSVERPDGSNFTLKIRSTKLEDSAMYFCASSDQGANYEQYFGPGTRLTVT.

This clone was seen a few times. The chain recombines TRBV2 with TRBJ1-5, with D unclear. The germline V gene encodes CDR1 SNHLY and CDR2 FYNNEI. The V end lost 3 bases, the J end lost 2 bases, and 11 bases lay between the germline ends. The CDR3 covers 15 residues. CDR3 sequence (DNA): TGTGCCAGCAGTGATGGCTCGCGGGGCAATCAGCCCCAGCATTTT. As protein: CASSDGSRGNQPQHF.

This rearrangement joins TRBV20-1 to TRBJ2-7; no reliable D call. Trimming left V 4 bases short and J 6 bases short, with 7 bases between. CDR3 size: 10 residues. CDR1 is DFQATT, CDR2 SNEGSKA, per germline (reference sequence). DNA for the CDR3: TGCAGTGCTAAGGTAGTCGAGCAGTACTTC. Translation gives CSAKVVEQYF.

V is TRBV7-2 and J is TRBJ1-1, with D tentatively TRBD1 (5 bases). Deletions cut 7 bases from V and 1 base from J, with 16 bases between. The germline V gene encodes CDR1 SGHTA and CDR2 FQGNSA. The CDR3 covers 15 residues. The CDR3 DNA reads TGTGCCAGCACCCCAGGCCGGGGGAAGAACACTGAAGCTTTCTTT. It encodes CASTPGRGKNTEAFF.

Concerning this clone itself: Given a much more abundant clone one base away, this may be a read error. This rearrangement joins TRBV2 to TRBJ2-2; no clear D gene. The CDR3 spans 12 residues. Germline V gene data show CDR1 as SNHLY and CDR2 as FYNNEI. Between the trimmed V and J ends, which lost 5 bases and 2 bases, there was a span of 3 bases. Here the CDR3 DNA reads TGTGCCAGCAGTTTCAACACCGGGGAGCTGTTTTTT. It yields the protein CASSFNTGELFF.

As for this clone: The sample carries other DNA sequences with the same CDR3. This chain uses TRBV6-1 with TRBJ1-1; perhaps TRBD1 as D (5 bases). The germline gives CDR1 MNHNS, CDR2 SASEGT. V was shortened by 3 bases and J by 7 bases, with 12 bases between the two germline ends. This CDR3 comprises 13 residues. The CDR3 sequence is CASSDSRGREAFF. Here the CDR3 DNA reads TGTGCCAGCAGTGATAGTCGGGGACGTGAAGCTTTCTTT.

This clone was detected once. CDR3 DNA sequence: TGTGCCAGCAGGAAAACCGGGGCAGGGCACTATGGCTACACCTTC. This sequence encodes CASRKTGAGHYGYTF. This sequence joins TRBV9 and TRBJ1-2; tentatively, D is TRBD1 (5 bases). Deletions cut 5 bases from V and 3 bases from J, with 17 bases between. Germline V gene lookup returns CDR1 SGDLS and CDR2 YYNGEE. This CDR3 is 15 amino acids long. Filled out from reference TRBV9 and TRBJ1-2, the complete variable domain reads DSGVTQTPKHLITATGQRVTLRCSPRSGDLSVYWYQQSLDQGLQFLIQYYNGEERAKGNILERFSAQQFPDLHSELNLSSLELGDSALYFCASRKTGAGHYGYTFGSGTRLTVV.

The rearrangement uses TRBV5-1 and TRBJ2-1, with 10 bases aligning to TRBD1. Germline assignment: CDR1 SGHRS and CDR2 YFSETQ. The CDR3 consists of 15 residues. Trimming at V came to 4 bases and at J to 2 bases, leaving 3 bases not matched to a gene. The CDR3 DNA follows: TGCGCCAGCAGCCGAGGGACAGGGGCCTACAATGAGCAGTTCTTC. Translating gives CASSRGTGAYNEQFF.

The gene calls are TRBV4-1 and TRBJ2-2, with D unresolved. From germline, CDR1 is MGHRA and CDR2 YSYEKL. This CDR3 spans 15 amino acids. The V and J ends lost 3 bases and 0 bases respectively, with 8 bases between them. This CDR3 reads CASSQVRTNTGELFF. DNA of the CDR3: TGCGCCAGCAGCCAGGTGAGAACGAACACCGGGGAGCTGTTTTTT.

The chain couples TRBV7-2 to TRBJ2-4; 11 nucleotides line up with TRBD2. The trim removed 5 bases at V and 8 bases at J, leaving 11 bases unmatched. The germline V gene encodes CDR1 SGHTA and CDR2 FQGNSA. The CDR3 runs to 16 residues. The CDR3 DNA is TGTGCCAGCAGCCCGGGACTAGCGGAGGGGGGTTACATTCAGTACTTC. This encodes CASSPGLAEGGYIQYF.

The V and J genes are TRBV6-1 and TRBJ2-2; tentative D call: TRBD1 (6 bases). Germline V lookup: CDR1 MNHNS, CDR2 SASEGT. V dropped 4 bases and J dropped 9 bases, with 15 bases sitting between them. This CDR3 contains 14 residues. CDR3 residues: CASSAVAGAWELFF. For the CDR3, the DNA is TGTGCCAGCAGTGCGGTGGCAGGGGCATGGGAGCTGTTTTTT.

The chain has TRBV19 and TRBJ2-5; D is perhaps TRBD1 or TRBD2 (5 bases each). Germline CDR1 reads LNHDA; CDR2 reads SQIVND (reference sequence). The CDR3 runs to 15 residues. Trimming left V 6 bases short and J 5 bases short, with 19 bases between. This CDR3 reads CASRSRDRAGETQYF. CDR3 in DNA: TGTGCCAGTAGGAGCCGGGACCGGGCGGGTGAGACCCAGTACTTC.

The chain employs TRBV30 and TRBJ2-7, with 9 nucleotides matching TRBD2. The CDR3 is made up of 14 amino acids. The J segment lost 0 bases and the V segment lost 1 base, leaving 1 base of the junction unmatched. CDR1 and CDR2 from the germline V gene are GTSNPN and SVGIG (reference sequence). CDR3 nucleotide sequence: TGTGCCTGGAGTGGGACTAGCGTCTCCTACGAGCAGTACTTC. It yields the protein CAWSGTSVSYEQYF.

The chain links TRBV7-2 to TRBJ1-5, with D hard to call. Germline loops: CDR1 SGHTA, CDR2 FQGNSA. Trimming left V 0 bases short and J 5 bases short, with 5 bases between. The CDR3 length is 13 residues. CDR3 DNA sequence: TGTGCCAGCAGCTTAGCGAGTTATCAGCCCCAGCATTTT. Its protein product is CASSLASYQPQHF.

V gene TRBV4-3 combines with J gene TRBJ2-1; TRBD2 matches 9 bases. This CDR3 has 16 amino acids. V trimming: 0 bases; J trimming: 15 bases; junction bases outside the gene matches: 15. The germline V gene has CDR1 LGHNA and CDR2 YSLEER. CDR3 DNA: TGCGCCAGCAGCCAAGATGGGGCTAGCGGGGTTTGGAGAGTGTTCTTC. Residues: CASSQDGASGVWRVFF.

This clone was seen once. The chain links TRBV10-1 to TRBJ2-1; TRBD2 matches at 10 bases. The CDR3 contains 16 residues. Trimming took 4 bases from V and 7 from J; bases not matched to a gene: 10. Germline V gene data show CDR1 as WNHNN and CDR2 as SYGVQD (reference sequence). In DNA form, the CDR3 reads TGCGCCAGCAGTGCGTTTGACCTAGCGGGAGAGAATGAGCAGTTCTTC. This translates into CASSAFDLAGENEQFF.